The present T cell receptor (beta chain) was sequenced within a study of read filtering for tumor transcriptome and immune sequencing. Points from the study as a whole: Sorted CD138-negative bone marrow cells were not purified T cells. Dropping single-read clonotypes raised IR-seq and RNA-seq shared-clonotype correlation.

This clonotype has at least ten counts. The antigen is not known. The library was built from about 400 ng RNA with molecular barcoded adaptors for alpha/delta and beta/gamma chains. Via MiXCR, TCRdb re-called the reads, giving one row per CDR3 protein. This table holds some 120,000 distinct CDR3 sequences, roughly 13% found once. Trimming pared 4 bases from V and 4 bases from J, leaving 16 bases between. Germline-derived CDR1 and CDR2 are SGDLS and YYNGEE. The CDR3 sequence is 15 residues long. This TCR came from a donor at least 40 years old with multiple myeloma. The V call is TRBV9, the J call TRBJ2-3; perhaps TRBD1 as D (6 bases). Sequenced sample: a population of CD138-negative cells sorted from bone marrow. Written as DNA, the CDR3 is TGTGCCAGCAGCCTAATACAGGGTAGTGCAGATACGCAGTATTTT. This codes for CASSLIQGSADTQYF. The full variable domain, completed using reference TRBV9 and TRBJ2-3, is DSGVTQTPKHLITATGQRVTLRCSPRSGDLSVYWYQQSLDQGLQFLIQYYNGEERAKGNILERFSAQQFPDLHSELNLSSLELGDSALYFCASSLIQGSADTQYFGPGTRLTVL.